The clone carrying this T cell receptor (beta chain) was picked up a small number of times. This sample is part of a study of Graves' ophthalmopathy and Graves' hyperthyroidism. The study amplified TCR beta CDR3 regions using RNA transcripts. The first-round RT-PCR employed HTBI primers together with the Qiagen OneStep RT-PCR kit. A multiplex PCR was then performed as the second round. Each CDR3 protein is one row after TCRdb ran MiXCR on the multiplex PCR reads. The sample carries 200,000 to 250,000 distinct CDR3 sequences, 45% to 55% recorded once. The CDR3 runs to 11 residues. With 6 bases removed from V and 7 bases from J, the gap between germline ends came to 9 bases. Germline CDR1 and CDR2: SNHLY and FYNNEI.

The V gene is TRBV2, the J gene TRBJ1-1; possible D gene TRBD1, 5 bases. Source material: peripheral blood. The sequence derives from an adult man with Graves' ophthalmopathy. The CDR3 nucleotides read TGTGCCAGCAGCCCAGGGTATGAAGCTTTCTTT. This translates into CASSPGYEAFF. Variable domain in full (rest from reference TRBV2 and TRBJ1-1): EPEVTQTPSHQVTQMGQEVILRCVPISNHLYFYWYRQILGQKVEFLVSFYNNEISEKSEIFDDQFSVERPDGSNFTLKIRSTKLEDSAMYFCASSPGYEAFFGQGTRLTVV.